This TCR beta chain was captured in a study of radiotherapy plus CTLA-4 blockade in lung cancer (dated by TCRdb to between 2017 and 2018). Looking at the study overall: Among enrolled patients, around 20% had an objective response and roughly 33% reached disease control. The full study reports these points: After treatment with radiotherapy and ipilimumab, TCR clones that originated in tumors expanded in peripheral blood. The strongest predictors of response were reported to be early dynamic shifts in blood T cell clones along with a rise in serum interferon-beta following radiation.

Via the germline V gene (reference sequence), CDR1 is SGHNT and CDR2 YYREEE. For this chain, trimming is 2 bases at the V end and 6 bases at the J end, and the number of junction bases without a gene match is 3. Its CDR3 holds 13 amino acids, cysteine through phenylalanine. The retained sequence is limited to the CDR3, 39 bases, with the frame set at the first base. Focal radiation therapy combined with CTLA-4 blockade (ipilimumab) was tested in patients with chemo-refractory metastatic non-small-cell lung cancer. In the case of this clone: Its recognized antigen is unknown. No qualities accompany the bases; no much larger clone lies one base away.

The library relied on the immunoSEQ multiplex PCR assay. TCRdb took over this immuneACCESS table, retaining in-frame rearrangements with V and J assigned. Such tables are incomplete; in checked studies, under half of the missing clones stem from an unresolved V gene, and the remainder is unexplained. This sample lists about 31,000 clones; 70% to 80% were detected once. The top ten hold 7.5% to 8% of the sample. This clonotype was obtained from a human donor with non-small cell lung cancer who had stable disease on radiotherapy plus ipilimumab. The receptor chain draws on TRBV5-4 and TRBJ2-3, with 7 junctional bases fitting TRBD1. The sequencing here drew on peripheral blood, taken from a patient treated with radiotherapy plus ipilimumab. At the DNA level, the sequence is TGTGCCAGCAGCTTACAGGGGTCGGATACGCAGTATTTT. Its translation reads: CASSLQGSDTQYF.